The present entry profiles one T cell receptor (beta chain) with its context. Germline CDR1 reads SQVTM; CDR2 reads ANQGSEA. V gave up 6 bases and J gave up 7 bases, with 15 bases separating them. The length of the CDR3 is 12 residues. MiXCR, run by TCRdb on the RT-PCR reads, gives a single entry per CDR3 protein. The table records 550,000 to 750,000 distinct CDR3 sequences, 12% to 15% of them present only once. V gene TRBV29-1 combines with J gene TRBJ1-2; no definite D call. This TCR derives from a female donor in good health, serving as a healthy control. Sequences were obtained from memory CD4+ T cells from blood. The CDR3 sequence is CSVRGRKGGYTF. In nucleotides, the CDR3 is TGCAGCGTGCGCGGCCGGAAGGGTGGCTACACCTTC.